This TCR beta chain was sequenced for a study of cytomegalovirus exposure and HLA in healthy donors (dated by TCRdb to the late 2010s). Background for the entire study: According to a later analysis, one platform produced both the 100 to 150 validation repertoires and the 620 or so repertoires of the first cohort. The study aimed to test whether signatures of past pathogen exposure could be identified by cataloging public T cell receptors. A separate validation cohort of approximately 130 different subjects was used in addition to the roughly 700-subject first cohort. High-throughput TCR immunosequencing, statistical association of individual TCRs with disease status, and machine learning were combined to predict cytomegalovirus infection status. On the study overall, not on this receptor specifically: A later analysis had no HLA typing for the validation cohort, so co-occurrence there was scored across all 120 or so repertoires. In a later analysis, TCRs clustered in the first cohort were found to also tend to co-occur in the 110 or so validation repertoires, with about 93% of cluster scores above 0. It was suggested by the authors that the approach could potentially be generalized to other disease states and immunological phenotypes. Most TCR sequences were observed very rarely across donors, whereas some public TCRs were present in many individuals. The classifier was reported to diagnose cytomegalovirus status with high specificity and sensitivity in both the original cohort and the validation cohort. A few of the identified cytomegalovirus-associated TCR beta chains were confirmed in vitro to be specific for cytomegalovirus antigens. The study listed 164 TCR beta chains as associated with cytomegalovirus.

Counted from cysteine to phenylalanine, this CDR3 has 16 amino acids. Only CDR3 DNA remains: 48 bases, in frame from the first base. V is shortened by 3 bases, J by 5 bases, and the region joining them spans 20 bases. For CDR1 and CDR2, the germline V gene lists SGHRS and YFSETQ. In the case of this clone: No cognate antigen has been identified for it. No base quality information exists; no much larger clone differs at one position.

Libraries were built with the immunoSEQ multiplex PCR assay. As for the original processing: A statistical classification framework was built to diagnose cytomegalovirus status from the catalog of TCR beta chain sequences. What TCRdb holds here is the immuneACCESS table cut down to in-frame rearrangements. Part of the clones is not present; checked against another copy, under half of the missing clones reflect an unresolved V gene, and the others are unexplained. V, J and clone size were drawn from that table, and D and trimming were deduced from the DNA. The sample records about 250,000 clones, roughly 87% of which are singletons. About 12% of the sample rests with the top ten. Donors formed part of the validation cohort, which comprised some 120 subjects and was distinct from the first cohort of fewer than 750 subjects.

What was sequenced was PBMCs. The receptor's source is a man younger than 35 in good health and CMV-seropositive. The rearrangement joined TRBV5-1 to TRBJ2-5; 6 matching bases give a weak D call of TRBD1. The DNA reads as follows: TGCGCCAGCAGCTCCGGGACACCCAGGTTCGGGGAGACCCAGTACTTC. Its amino acids are CASSSGTPRFGETQYF.